The 12 T cell receptor beta chains in this list originate from one sample, sequenced in a study of Ad26.COV2.S vaccination and SARS-CoV-2 variants. Generated by immunoSEQ multiplex PCR, the TCRdb table keeps only in-frame clones and is missing some. In the table there are 400,000 to 450,000 clones, 75% to 95% of which are singletons. Indicated treatment: 19 received Ad26.COV2.S at low or high dose, single or two shots; about 5 received placebo; per-sample allocation not given. Day 63 after the first injection of vaccine or placebo was the sampling time. The source material was peripheral blood, sampled in a trial of Ad26.COV2.S vaccine versus placebo. Receptors originate from a person between 18 and 59 years old who received the Ad26.COV2.S COVID-19 vaccine or a placebo.

The chain joins TRBV6-4 to TRBJ1-5; maybe TRBD1 (6 bases). V gave up 8 bases and J gave up 2 bases, with 10 bases separating them. From germline, CDR1 is MRHNA and CDR2 SNTAGT. This CDR3 region has 13 residues. CDR3 amino acids: CASSEGGNQPQHF. CDR3 coding DNA: TGTGCCAGCTCCGAGGGGGGCAATCAGCCCCAGCATTTT.

The V and J genes are TRBV27 and TRBJ2-1; 11 bases agree with TRBD2. V lost 6 bases, J lost 3 bases, and 4 bases stayed unmatched. This CDR3 is 15 amino acids long. The germline CDR1 and CDR2 sequences are MNHEY and SMNVEV (reference sequence). This CDR3 reads CASRPLAGVYNEQFF. The DNA of the CDR3 is TGTGCCAGCAGGCCACTAGCGGGAGTCTACAATGAGCAGTTCTTC.

V and J are TRBV7-8 and TRBJ1-3; tentative D call: TRBD1 (5 bases). Trimming pared 1 base from V and 0 bases from J, leaving 13 bases between. Per germline, CDR1 SGHVS and CDR2 FQNEAQ. This CDR3 has 17 residues. The CDR3 nucleotides are TGTGCCAGCAGCTTAGTAACAGGACCAAGCTCTGGAAACACCATATATTTT. Translating gives CASSLVTGPSSGNTIYF.

This chain links TRBV19 with TRBJ1-1, with 9 bases that match TRBD1. The CDR3 has 14 amino acids. V dropped 4 bases and J dropped 1; count of bases not matched to a gene: 1. CDR1 is LNHDA and CDR2 is SQIVND in the germline V gene (reference sequence). CDR3: CASSTGQGNTEAFF. CDR3 nucleotides: TGTGCCAGTAGTACGGGACAGGGGAACACTGAAGCTTTCTTT.

This rearrangement joins TRBV5-8 to TRBJ1-2; TRBD1 might be the D (6 bases). The CDR3 contains 16 residues. Germline V gene lookup returns CDR1 SGHTS and CDR2 YDEGEE. The V end was cut by 4 bases, the J end by 3 bases, with 19 bases between. DNA of the CDR3: TGTGCCAGCAGCAGGAGCCACAGGGCCCGAGACTATGGCTACACCTTC. Its protein product is CASSRSHRARDYGYTF.

This clone is a singleton in its sample. The chain is built from TRBV6-2 or TRBV6-3 and TRBJ1-1, with D possibly TRBD1 on 5 matching bases. Per the germline V gene, CDR1 is MNHEY and CDR2 is SVGEGT. The germline V and J ends were trimmed by 4 bases and 6 bases, with 18 bases remaining between them. The CDR3 spans 15 residues. The DNA for the CDR3 is TGTGCCAGCAGTTCAACGGCTCAGGGAGGCGCTGAAGCTTTCTTT. Residues: CASSSTAQGGAEAFF.

This clone was observed a few times. This chain joins TRBV6-2 or TRBV6-3 and TRBJ1-5, with D hard to call. There are 14 residues in the CDR3. V lost 4 bases and J 1 base, leaving 8 bases between the germline ends. CDR1 and CDR2 from the germline V gene are MNHEY and SVGEGT. CDR3 loop: CASSWWQSNQPQHF. CDR3 coding DNA: TGTGCCAGCAGTTGGTGGCAGAGCAATCAGCCCCAGCATTTT.

A few counts support this clone. This chain links TRBV10-1 with TRBJ2-7; 9 nucleotides align to TRBD1. The germline gives CDR1 WNHNN, CDR2 SYGVQD (reference sequence). Germline trimming cut 4 bases from V and 4 bases from J; bases unmatched to any gene: 8. CDR3 length: 15 residues. This chain's CDR3 is CASSASGQGGYEQYF. Here the CDR3 DNA reads TGCGCCAGCAGTGCATCGGGACAGGGTGGGTACGAGCAGTACTTC.

The chain combines TRBV6-2 or TRBV6-3 with TRBJ2-2; 7 bases line up with TRBD2. Trimming at V came to 5 bases and at J to 5 bases, leaving 11 bases not matched to a gene. There are 16 residues in the CDR3. Germline CDR1 is MNHEY and CDR2 is SVGEGT. The DNA of the CDR3 is TGTGCCAGCAGTCCCTCCCGCGGGAGAGGGACCGGGGAGCTGTTTTTT. Translated, it gives CASSPSRGRGTGELFF.

The chain employs TRBV19 and TRBJ2-7, with TRBD1 as a possible D gene (6 bases). Trimming removed 8 bases from V and 4 bases from J, with 15 bases in between. Germline-derived CDR1 and CDR2 are LNHDA and SQIVND (reference sequence). The CDR3 contains 13 residues. The CDR3 sequence: CASSPGDIYEQYF. CDR3 bases: TGTGCCAGTTCCCCCGGGGACATATACGAGCAGTACTTC.

This clone was observed a single time. This chain links TRBV6-5 with TRBJ2-1; 10 bases are shared with TRBD1. V was clipped by 2 bases and J by 5 bases; unmatched bases: 3. This CDR3 is 15 amino acids long. The germline V gene encodes CDR1 MNHEY and CDR2 SVGAGI. In nucleotides, the CDR3 is TGTGCCAGCAGTTACGGTGGGACAGGGGACAATGAGCAGTTCTTC. Its translation is CASSYGGTGDNEQFF.

This clone was observed a single time. The chain links TRBV2 to TRBJ1-4; no definite D call. The CDR3 contains 13 residues. The ends were cut back, 7 bases at V and 5 bases at J, with 11 bases in the middle. The germline CDR1 and CDR2 sequences are SNHLY and FYNNEI. The CDR3 bases are TGTGCCAGCACCGACTGGGTAAATGAAAAACTGTTTTTT. This sequence encodes CASTDWVNEKLFF. Full variable domain (rest looked up from reference TRBV2 and TRBJ1-4): EPEVTQTPSHQVTQMGQEVILRCVPISNHLYFYWYRQILGQKVEFLVSFYNNEISEKSEIFDDQFSVERPDGSNFTLKIRSTKLEDSAMYFCASTDWVNEKLFFGSGTQLSVL.